Below are 23 T cell receptor beta chains sequenced from a single sample in a study of response to subunit inactivated influenza vaccine (dated by TCRdb to 2016 to 2019). The library was made by RT-PCR. TCRdb shows the sequencer as Illumina HiSeq 2500. The public reads were run again by TCRdb, first through fastp at Q25 and then through MiXCR, and only productive beta chains were kept. Rows with a matching CDR3 protein are joined into one entry that keeps the most common DNA and genes. In all, the sample holds approximately 490,000 distinct CDR3 sequences, and approximately 7.7% of those were seen once. The ten largest account for around 12% of the sample. The source was PBMCs from blood, collected less than 30 months after vaccination. All receptors derive from a man between 50 and 75 years old who received an inactivated influenza vaccine. Donor details come from another sample of the same person, matched by shared clones.

The chain combines TRBV28 with TRBJ1-5; D is uncertain. The CDR3 consists of 16 residues. The V gene's germline CDR1 is MDHEN and CDR2 SYDVKM. Trimming took off 6 bases at V and 1 base at J, with 16 bases between the two ends. CDR3 in DNA: TGTGCCAGCAGCACTTGGGCGGGCGGAAGCAATCAGCCCCAGCATTTT. Residues: CASSTWAGGSNQPQHF.

The J gene is TRBJ2-7, the V gene TRBV11-1, with D uncertain. V was pared by 4 bases and J by 2 bases, with 12 bases between. Germline V gives CDR1 SGHAT, CDR2 FQDESV (reference sequence). The CDR3 runs to 14 residues. The chain's CDR3 is CASSSTWGPYEQYF. Written as DNA, the CDR3 is TGTGCCAGCAGCTCCACTTGGGGTCCCTACGAGCAGTACTTC.

The chain carries TRBV20-1 and TRBJ2-7, with 8 bases aligning to TRBD1. CDR3 length: 16 amino acids. V lost 5 bases, J lost 0 bases, and 12 bases stayed unmatched. Per germline, CDR1 DFQATT and CDR2 SNEGSKA (reference sequence). CDR3 sequence reads: CSALKLDRASSYEQYF. For the CDR3, the DNA is TGCAGTGCTTTAAAACTGGACAGGGCTAGCTCCTACGAGCAGTACTTC.

This clonotype was seen a handful of times. The chain uses TRBV6-1 and TRBJ1-1; 8 bases match TRBD1. From germline, CDR1 is MNHNS and CDR2 SASEGT. This CDR3 has 14 amino acids. Trimming took 5 bases from V and 7 from J; bases not matched to a gene: 9. CDR3 in DNA: TGTGCCAGCAGTCCTCAGGGGGCGAGAGTTGAAGCTTTCTTT. It encodes CASSPQGARVEAFF.

The sample holds many counts of this clonotype. The rearrangement uses TRBV12-3 or TRBV12-4 and TRBJ1-1; the D gene is possibly TRBD1 (5 bases). CDR3 length: 11 amino acids. V shed 5 bases and J shed 7 bases, with 8 bases lying between them. The chain's CDR3 is CASSHRSEAFF. CDR3 in DNA: TGTGCCAGCAGTCACAGGAGTGAAGCTTTCTTT.

V is TRBV20-1 and J is TRBJ2-3; D unresolved. The germline V and J ends were trimmed by 0 bases and 2 bases, with 15 bases remaining between them. This CDR3 has 16 residues. Germline CDR1 reads DFQATT; CDR2 reads SNEGSKA (reference sequence). Written as DNA, the CDR3 is TGCAGTGCTAGAGATATCGCTAGTCTACTCACAGATACGCAGTATTTT. This gives the protein CSARDIASLLTDTQYF.

The chain employs TRBV7-3 and TRBJ2-7; perhaps TRBD2 as D (5 bases). This CDR3 has 13 residues. Germline V gene sequence: CDR1 SGHTA, CDR2 FQGTGA. Trimming stripped 1 base from V and 7 bases from J, with 11 bases between. The CDR3 DNA reads as TGTGCCAGCAGCTTAAGCCCCCGAGGGGAGCAGTACTTC. Translation gives CASSLSPRGEQYF.

This clonotype was observed many times. The rearrangement links TRBV6-1 to TRBJ1-2; D remains ambiguous. This CDR3 region has 15 residues. V was cut by 1 base and J by 0 bases, with 9 bases left in between. The V gene's germline CDR1 is MNHNS and CDR2 SASEGT. CDR3 residues: CASSEGRKTNYGYTF. Here the CDR3 DNA reads TGTGCCAGCAGTGAAGGACGTAAGACTAACTATGGCTACACCTTC.

The chain uses TRBV11-2 and TRBJ2-5, with D possibly being TRBD1 (6 bases). V dropped 0 bases and J dropped 2 bases, with 19 bases sitting between them. The CDR3 loop spans 18 amino acids. Per germline, CDR1 SGHAT and CDR2 FQNNGV. The CDR3 DNA reads TGTGCCAGCAGCTTAGATTGGGTCGCCCCAGGGGATCAAGAGACCCAGTACTTC. It translates to CASSLDWVAPGDQETQYF.

V is TRBV6-5 and J is TRBJ2-7, with D unresolved. Germline CDR1 and CDR2: MNHEY and SVGAGI. This CDR3 has 12 amino acids. Trimming removed 8 bases from V and 3 bases from J, with 11 bases in between. Written as DNA, the CDR3 is TGTGCCAGCCGGTCGGGCCGCTACGAGCAGTACTTC. It encodes CASRSGRYEQYF.

The chain carries TRBV2 and TRBJ1-1; 9 bases agree with TRBD1. This CDR3 region has 15 residues. The trim removed 4 bases at V and 5 bases at J, leaving 8 bases unmatched. Germline CDR1 SNHLY, CDR2 FYNNEI. CDR3 DNA sequence: TGTGCCAGCAGTGGGGCCGGGACAGGGAGTACTGAAGCTTTCTTT. It specifies CASSGAGTGSTEAFF.

The chain links TRBV18 to TRBJ1-1; D may be TRBD1 (6 bases). This CDR3 is 12 amino acids long. Trimming took 5 bases from V and 10 from J, leaving 14 bases between them. Germline V gene sequence: CDR1 KGHSH, CDR2 LQKENI. CDR3 region: CASSNTGRGAFF. The CDR3 nucleotides are TGTGCCAGCTCAAACACAGGGAGAGGAGCTTTCTTT.

The V and J genes are TRBV6-1 and TRBJ2-5, with 8 nucleotides matching TRBD1. CDR1 and CDR2 from the germline V gene are MNHNS and SASEGT. The ends lost 6 bases at V and 0 bases at J; junction bases unmatched: 6. The length of the CDR3 is 15 residues. CDR3 sequence (DNA): TGTGCCAGCAGGAGAGGACAGGGCTACCAAGAGACCCAGTACTTC. Its protein product is CASRRGQGYQETQYF.

This rearrangement joins TRBV7-3 to TRBJ2-5, with 10 positions matching TRBD2. The V and J ends lost 4 bases and 0 bases, in that order; junction bases with no gene match: 2. This CDR3 contains 15 residues. CDR1 is SGHTA, CDR2 FQGTGA, per germline. The CDR3 bases are TGTGCCAGCAGCTACGGACTAGCGGACCAAGAGACCCAGTACTTC. Its translation: CASSYGLADQETQYF.

The chain has TRBV9 and TRBJ2-5, with 8 bases lining up with TRBD2. The CDR3 spans 15 residues. The germline CDR1 and CDR2 sequences are SGDLS and YYNGEE. V trimming: 4 bases; J trimming: 1 base; junction bases outside the gene matches: 6. Here the CDR3 reads CASSPLAGLQETQYF. CDR3 DNA: TGTGCCAGCAGCCCCCTAGCGGGCCTCCAAGAGACCCAGTACTTC.

A few counts support this clonotype. The CDR3 DNA is TGTGCCAGCAGTTACTCTCCAGGGAGCACCGGGGAGCTGTTTTTT. Protein: CASSYSPGSTGELFF. The V and J genes are TRBV6-5 and TRBJ2-2, with D possibly being TRBD1 or TRBD2 (5 bases each). The CDR3 is 15 amino acids. In germline, CDR1 is MNHEY, CDR2 SVGAGI. Trimming took off 0 bases at V and 4 bases at J, with 9 bases between the two ends.

The chain recombines TRBV4-1 with TRBJ2-5; D is unclear. Trimming took 4 bases from V and 2 from J, leaving 17 bases between them. Germline CDR1 and CDR2: MGHRA and YSYEKL. The CDR3 is 16 residues long. CDR3 DNA sequence: TGCGCCAGCAGCCTAACCGGGCCTTGGGCTCAAGAGACCCAGTACTTC. Translation gives CASSLTGPWAQETQYF.

Remarks on this clonotype: The CDR3 does not end in the conserved phenylalanine or tryptophan, so this is likely a read error. The chain is built from TRBV29-1 and TRBJ2-1; D is perhaps TRBD1 or TRBD2 (5 bases each). The CDR3 loop spans 14 amino acids. Germline loops: CDR1 SQVTM, CDR2 ANQGSEA. This CDR3 reads CSPLSGTVVNEQFS. The CDR3 DNA reads as TGCAGTCCGCTATCTGGGACGGTAGTCAATGAGCAGTTCTCC.

This clonotype was observed a handful of times. This chain links TRBV12-3 or TRBV12-4 with TRBJ2-2; 7 bases line up with TRBD2. This CDR3 has 12 residues. V lost 7 bases and J lost 7; bases outside the gene matches: 3. The CDR3 here is CASKGLVGELFF. The CDR3 coding sequence is TGTGCCAGCAAAGGACTAGTCGGGGAGCTGTTTTTT.

The chain is built from TRBV5-1 and TRBJ2-1; TRBD1 aligns across 11 bases. The ends lost 6 bases at V and 6 bases at J; junction bases unmatched: 14. The germline V gene encodes CDR1 SGHRS and CDR2 YFSETQ. The CDR3 is 17 amino acids. CDR3 DNA: TGCGCCAGCACCATTAGGACCGGGACAGGGGGAGTCAATGAGCAGTTCTTC. Protein sequence: CASTIRTGTGGVNEQFF. The whole variable domain, filled in from reference TRBV5-1 and TRBJ2-1, reads KAGVTQTPRYLIKTRGQQVTLSCSPISGHRSVSWYQQTPGQGLQFLFEYFSETQRNKGNFPGRFSGRQFSNSRSEMNVSTLELGDSALYLCASTIRTGTGGVNEQFFGPGTRLTVL.

This clonotype was counted between two and nine times. The chain combines TRBV6-1 with TRBJ2-7, with D possibly being TRBD2 (6 bases). V gave up 4 bases and J gave up 1 base, with 17 bases separating them. This CDR3 spans 16 amino acids. CDR1 is MNHNS and CDR2 is SASEGT in the germline V gene. This CDR3 is CASSGGAGLSSYEQYF. The DNA of the CDR3 is TGTGCCAGCAGTGGCGGGGCCGGTCTAAGTTCCTACGAGCAGTACTTC.

This clonotype was picked up many times. The rearrangement links TRBV20-1 to TRBJ2-7; TRBD2 matches 7 bases. With 3 bases clipped from V and 4 bases from J, the junction kept 12 bases outside the gene matches. Germline lookup yields CDR1 DFQATT and CDR2 SNEGSKA (reference sequence). The CDR3 is made up of 15 amino acids. The CDR3 DNA reads as TGCAGTGCTAGCACCGGAGCGGGAAGGGTTTACGAGCAGTACTTC. This encodes CSASTGAGRVYEQYF.

This clonotype was seen more than once but under ten times. The chain has TRBV7-2 and TRBJ2-5; 8 bases are shared with TRBD1. The CDR3 contains 14 residues. After removal of 5 bases from V and 9 bases from J, the junction contained 11 bases not matched to a gene. Germline V gene lookup returns CDR1 SGHTA and CDR2 FQGNSA. The CDR3 coding sequence is TGTGCCAGCAGCCTACAGGGGGGAGACAGGGCCCAGTACTTC. Encoded protein: CASSLQGGDRAQYF. The full variable domain, rest sourced from reference TRBV7-2 and TRBJ2-5, is GAGVSQSPSNKVTEKGKDVELRCDPISGHTALYWYRQSLGQGLEFLIYFQGNSAPDKSGLPSDRFSAERTGGSVSTLTIQRTQQEDSAVYLCASSLQGGDRAQYFGPGTRLLVL.